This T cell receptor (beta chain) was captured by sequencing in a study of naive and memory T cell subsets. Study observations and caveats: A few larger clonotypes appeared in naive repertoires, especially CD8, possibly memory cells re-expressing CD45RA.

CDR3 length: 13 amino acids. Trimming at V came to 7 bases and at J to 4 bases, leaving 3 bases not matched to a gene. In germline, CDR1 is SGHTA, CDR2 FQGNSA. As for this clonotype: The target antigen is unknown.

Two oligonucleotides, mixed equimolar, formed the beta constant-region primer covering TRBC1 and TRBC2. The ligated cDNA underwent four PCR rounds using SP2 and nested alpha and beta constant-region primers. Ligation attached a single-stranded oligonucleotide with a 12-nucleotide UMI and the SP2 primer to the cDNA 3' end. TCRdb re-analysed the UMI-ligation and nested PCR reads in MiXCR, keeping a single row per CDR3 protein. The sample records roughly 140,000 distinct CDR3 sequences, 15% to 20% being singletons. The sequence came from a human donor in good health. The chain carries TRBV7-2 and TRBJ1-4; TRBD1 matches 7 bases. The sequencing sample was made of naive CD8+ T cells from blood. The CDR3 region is CASTQGGNEKLFF. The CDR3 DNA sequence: TGTGCCAGCACCCAGGGGGGTAATGAAAAACTGTTTTTT.